This TCR beta chain was retrieved from a study of blood T cell repertoires in COVID-19 (dated by TCRdb to 2020 to 2022). About the study as a whole: Collaborator samples came from the United States, Italy and Spain and covered acute and convalescent phases of COVID-19. The prospective study material was composed of cDNA or gDNA derived from T cells, B-cell-depleted T cells, or PBMCs. Subjects who had been exposed to COVID-19, were actively infected with it, or had recovered from it provided the deeply sampled blood TCRbeta repertoires that made up the dataset. The repertoires were made available in a free public database intended to serve as a resource for research on the immune response to SARS-CoV-2. Samples came from the ongoing ImmuneRACE study (first 160 participants) plus 1,254 subjects from 6 global collaborators. The sample metadata nearly always contained a de-identified subject ID, COVID-19 status, age in years and sex. Where available, HLA class I and class II types were obtained from metadata supplied by the sample provider rather than from assay-based typing.

The collaborating institutions used their own protocols to collect whole blood in K2EDTA tubes. For TCRbeta analysis, collaborators shipped samples in one of three forms: frozen whole blood, isolated PBMCs, or DNA extracted from either of those sample types. From V the trimming removes 5 bases and from J it removes 7 bases, while the gene matches leave 4 bases of the junction unaccounted for. In the germline V gene, CDR1 corresponds to SGHTS and CDR2 to YDEGEE. Inclusive of the bounding cysteine and phenylalanine, the CDR3 is 12 residues long. The sequence is cut down to CDR3 DNA, 36 bases in frame from base 1. TCRbeta CDR3 regions were amplified from genomic DNA by means of the immunoSEQ Assay, a bias-controlled multiplex PCR. The paper's processing steps were these. The number of nucleated cells in each sample was estimated by amplification of reference gene primers within the assay. To quantify the absolute abundance of each unique TCRbeta CDR3 rearrangement, sequence reads were collapsed and filtered. Productive Simpson clonality was computed per sample as the square root of Simpson's diversity index over productive rearrangements. Held by TCRdb, this immuneACCESS table contains in-frame sequences only and omits some clones. Under half of the omission traces to an unresolved V gene where checked; the cause of the rest is unknown. The DNA was the basis for D and trimming; V, J and clone size are from that table. The sample table contains about 150,000 clones; only one count was recorded for roughly 80% of them. Around 3.5% of the sample belongs to the ten largest clones.

Paper-wide results and their limitations: How much clinical and demographic metadata was included differed by source and by participant, and the metadata was provided uncurated.

As for this clone: Its antigen has not been determined. No quality values exist for individual bases; no much larger clone is one base distant.

The sequence joins TRBV5-8 to TRBJ1-2; 8 bases in the junction line up with TRBD1. The source material was peripheral blood. This TCR was recovered from an elderly woman with acute or convalescent COVID-19. The DNA reads as follows: TGTGCCAGCAGGCGGACAGGGCTTGGCTACACCTTC. This codes for CASRRTGLGYTF.